The source of this T cell receptor beta chain is a study of CD8 T cells in ankylosing spondylitis. This clonotype occurred many times. What it binds is unknown. In making TCR beta libraries, quantitative 5'-RACE with molecular barcodes was used. TCRdb re-called the 5' RACE reads with MiXCR, one entry per CDR3 protein. The sample holds 200,000 to 250,000 distinct CDR3 sequences, under 12% seen once. Trimming removed 5 bases at V and 0 bases at J, with 11 bases between. The germline gives CDR1 SNHLY, CDR2 FYNNEI. The CDR3 runs to 15 residues. General study findings and limits: A TCR beta motif made of several highly homologous variants seemed typical of ankylosing spondylitis blood. CD8+ by phenotype, disease-linked clones were relatively rare in peripheral blood. Earlier work had already found some motif variants in reactive arthritis synovial fluid and blood.

V usage is TRBV2 and J usage is TRBJ1-5, with unresolved D. The receptor was derived from a male donor with ankylosing spondylitis or in good health (not recorded which). The sequencing input was blood, either unsorted or a sorted T cell fraction (not recorded which). The CDR3 sequence: CASSFGRDSNQPQHF. In DNA form, the CDR3 reads TGTGCCAGCAGTTTCGGACGGGATAGCAATCAGCCCCAGCATTTT.